This T cell receptor (beta chain) was captured by sequencing in a study of OX40 agonist ivuxolimab in advanced cancers. Blood sampling was done at baseline, cycle 4 day 1, and cycle 7 day 1. The assay was immunoSEQ multiplex PCR, and TCRdb's table has in-frame clones only and misses some. The data show about 79,000 clones, around 92% seen once. Sequencing used CD4+ or CD8+ T cells sorted from blood, obtained in a trial of the OX40 agonist ivuxolimab. This TCR was recovered from an adult with an advanced solid tumor such as melanoma, head and neck, liver or kidney cancer.

This chain's CDR3 is CASSGTGYTGELFF. In nucleotides, the CDR3 is TGTGCCAGCTCCGGGACAGGGTACACCGGGGAGCTGTTTTTT. The V and J genes are TRBV6-5 and TRBJ2-2; 9 bases map to TRBD1. Germline CDR1 is MNHEY and CDR2 is SVGAGI. The CDR3 runs to 14 residues. The J segment lost 3 bases and the V segment lost 8 bases, leaving 4 bases of the junction unmatched.